This T cell receptor beta chain was captured by sequencing in a study of CD8 T cells in Susac syndrome. As for the study in general: Blood was drawn from Susac syndrome patients while they were therapy-naive, on corticosteroids, or on intravenous immunoglobulin alone. Study observations and caveats: The study identified about seventeen and five Susac-specific public clones in total CD8+ and CD8+ TEMRA repertoires. The greatest CD8+ clonal expansion in Susac occurred in TEMRA cells and in active patients.

To note about this clonotype: Its antigen is still unknown.

High-throughput TCR beta sequencing covered peripheral CD8+ and CD4+ T cells. The length of the CDR3 is 15 residues. Germline assignment: CDR1 LNHDA and CDR2 SQIVND (reference sequence). The ends were cut back, 7 bases at V and 0 bases at J, with 13 bases in the middle. With random hexamers, about 0.5 to 1 ug RNA was reverse transcribed. TCRdb fed the immunoSEQ multiplex PCR reads into MiXCR, producing one record per CDR3 protein. The data contain 50,000 to 55,000 distinct CDR3 sequences, approximately 95% of them seen just once; the ten biggest clones take up approximately 0.8%. The chain uses TRBV19 and TRBJ1-5; D is perhaps TRBD1 (5 bases). Sequenced sample: CD8+ T cells from PBMCs. The TCR sequence derives from a human donor with Susac syndrome. CDR3 coding DNA: TGTGCCAGTACTTGGGGGATCTATAGCAATCAGCCCCAGCATTTT. Protein product: CASTWGIYSNQPQHF.